The sequence of this T cell receptor beta chain was determined in a study of blood T cell repertoires in COVID-19 (TCRdb year 2020). With respect to the entire study: Samples from collaborators originated in the United States, Italy and Spain and spanned both the acute and convalescent phases of COVID-19. The material from the prospective study consisted of cDNA or gDNA derived from T cells, B-cell-depleted T cells, or PBMCs. Deeply sampled blood TCRbeta repertoires from subjects exposed to, actively infected with, or recovered from COVID-19 were included in the dataset. The repertoires were released in a freely available public database intended as a resource for research on the immune response to SARS-CoV-2. The samples were drawn from the first 160 participants of the ongoing ImmuneRACE study and from 1,254 subjects provided by 6 global collaborators. The sample metadata nearly always contained a de-identified subject ID, COVID-19 status, age in years and sex. Where available, HLA class I and class II types were obtained from metadata supplied by the sample provider rather than from assay-based typing.

The immunoSEQ Assay, a bias-controlled multiplex PCR, was used to amplify TCRbeta CDR3 regions from genomic DNA. The paper's data handling went like this. Within the assay, amplification of reference gene primers was used to estimate how many nucleated cells each sample contained. Sequence reads were collapsed and filtered to measure the absolute abundance of every unique TCRbeta CDR3 rearrangement. Productive Simpson clonality was computed per sample as the square root of Simpson's diversity index over productive rearrangements. TCRdb's version of the immuneACCESS table is confined to in-frame rearrangements and falls short of the full clone set. An unresolved V gene accounts for under half of the shortfall where checked; the remainder is of unknown origin. The DNA gave D and trimming, while V, J and clone size come from that table. A total of around 150,000 clones appear in this sample, 84% of them only once. Together, the top ten hold roughly 8.3% of the sample.

V was cut back by 9 bases and J by 4 bases, leaving a gap of 22 bases between them. Based on the germline V gene, the CDR1 and CDR2 sequences are MNHEY and SVGAGI. Taken from cysteine to phenylalanine, the CDR3 has 15 residues. This entry keeps only the CDR3 DNA: 45 bases, framed from base 1. The paper's findings and limits, for the study overall: How much clinical and demographic metadata was included differed by source and by participant, and the metadata was provided uncurated.

The collaborating institutions used their own protocols to collect whole blood in K2EDTA tubes. For TCRbeta analysis, collaborators shipped samples as frozen whole blood, isolated PBMCs, or DNA extracted from either of those sample types. Worth noting for this clone: Its specific antigen is unknown. Base quality data are lacking; no much larger clone is found one base away.

Sequencing was performed on peripheral blood. The chain joins TRBV6-5 to TRBJ2-7; the best D guess is TRBD2, with 5 bases matching. The source of this sequence is a woman older than 75 in a cohort sampled during active or convalescent COVID-19. The CDR3 corresponds to CASARPPASLYEQYF. The DNA sequence is given as TGTGCCAGTGCTAGGCCCCCGGCTAGCTTGTACGAGCAGTACTTC.